This T cell receptor beta chain was recorded in a study of blood T cell repertoires in COVID-19. The wider study: Some COVID-19 samples were acute and others convalescent; all came from the United States, Italy and Spain. From T cells, B-cell-depleted T cells, or PBMCs came the material, which was cDNA or gDNA.

The CDR3 has 12 amino acids. Deletions cut 2 bases from V and 2 bases from J, with 3 bases between. The germline CDR1 and CDR2 sequences are MDHEN and SYDVKM. Per the study methods: Reference gene primer amplification gave nucleated cell count estimates. TCRdb's copy holds only in-frame clones and misses some; the assay was immunoSEQ multiplex PCR. The V and J calls and clone size are taken from that table; D and trimming were inferred from the DNA. The data show 250,000 to 300,000 clones, 75% to 90% seen once. This receptor was taken from a woman aged 70-85 years with COVID-19, enrolled during active disease. Sequenced sample: peripheral blood. V gene TRBV28 combines with J gene TRBJ1-2; unclear D gene. CDR3 in DNA: TGTGCCAGCAGTTTACGGAACTATGGCTACACCTTC. It yields the protein CASSLRNYGYTF.